These 20 T cell receptor beta chains share one sample of origin, sequenced in a study of blood T cell repertoires in COVID-19. Clones were sequenced by immunoSEQ multiplex PCR, and TCRdb holds only the in-frame ones, with some missing. The sample consists of around 150,000 clones, over 70% of them appearing once. Sequencing was carried out using peripheral blood. The receptors here all came from a man in his 70s with acute or convalescent COVID-19.

This clone has more than one count but fewer than ten. The J gene is TRBJ2-2, the V gene TRBV5-1; 12 bases are a match to TRBD2. CDR1 is SGHRS, CDR2 YFSETQ, per germline. Unmatched junction bases numbered 7, after V lost 2 bases and J lost 2 bases. The CDR3 runs 18 residues. CDR3 amino acids: CASSFSGLAGTNTGELFF. Written as DNA, the CDR3 is TGCGCCAGCAGCTTTTCCGGACTAGCGGGGACCAACACCGGGGAGCTGTTTTTT.

The chain uses TRBV24-1 and TRBJ2-2; 12 positions agree with TRBD2. The CDR3 extends over 15 amino acids. Germline V gives CDR1 KGHDR, CDR2 SFDVKD. J was trimmed by 4 bases and V by 5 bases; bases with no gene match: 1. The CDR3 loop reads CATSGLAGVTGELFF. CDR3 bases: TGTGCCACCAGTGGACTAGCGGGAGTCACCGGGGAGCTGTTTTTT.

The rearrangement joins TRBV28 to TRBJ2-1, with TRBD1 identical over 7 bases. Losses at the gene ends were 6 bases for V and 0 bases for J; bases not matched to a gene: 8. This CDR3 has 16 amino acids. Germline values: CDR1 MDHEN, CDR2 SYDVKM. CDR3 DNA sequence: TGTGCCAGCAGCGATGCACAGGGGATCTCCTACAATGAGCAGTTCTTC. This gives the protein CASSDAQGISYNEQFF.

The chain has TRBV7-9 and TRBJ2-1; no clear D. Germline V gene data show CDR1 as SEHNR and CDR2 as FQNEAQ (reference sequence). The CDR3 sequence is 9 residues long. The V end was cut by 5 bases, the J end by 14 bases, with 7 bases between. The CDR3 sequence is CASSLEEFF. The CDR3 DNA reads TGTGCCAGCAGCCTCGAGGAGTTCTTC.

The chain employs TRBV7-2 and TRBJ1-2; D is possibly TRBD1 (5 bases). The CDR3 sequence is 15 residues long. V shed 5 bases and J shed 4 bases, with 17 bases lying between them. Germline lookup yields CDR1 SGHTA and CDR2 FQGNSA. CDR3 nucleotide sequence: TGTGCCAGCAGCGTCGGGGACTCTACCCGCTATGGCTACACCTTC. Translation gives CASSVGDSTRYGYTF. Supplemented by reference TRBV7-2 and TRBJ1-2, the full variable domain reads GAGVSQSPSNKVTEKGKDVELRCDPISGHTALYWYRQSLGQGLEFLIYFQGNSAPDKSGLPSDRFSAERTGGSVSTLTIQRTQQEDSAVYLCASSVGDSTRYGYTFGSGTRLTVV.

The CDR3 bases are TGTGCCAGCAGCTTAACCCGGGCAGATACGCAGTATTTT. This translates into CASSLTRADTQYF. The gene calls are TRBV7-2 and TRBJ2-3; D call uncertain. Germline CDR1 is SGHTA and CDR2 is FQGNSA. The CDR3 covers 13 residues. The V and J ends lost 2 bases and 4 bases respectively, with 7 bases between them.

This clone has only one observation. V and J are TRBV2 and TRBJ2-1; 9 nucleotides align to TRBD2. This CDR3 has 17 amino acids. Germline lookup yields CDR1 SNHLY and CDR2 FYNNEI. V shed 8 bases, J shed 7 bases, and the junction held 18 bases outside the gene matches. The CDR3 here is CASHNPWNSGSDNEQFF. The DNA of the CDR3 is TGTGCCAGCCACAACCCCTGGAATAGCGGGAGTGATAATGAGCAGTTCTTC. Full variable domain (missing parts from reference TRBV2 and TRBJ2-1): EPEVTQTPSHQVTQMGQEVILRCVPISNHLYFYWYRQILGQKVEFLVSFYNNEISEKSEIFDDQFSVERPDGSNFTLKIRSTKLEDSAMYFCASHNPWNSGSDNEQFFGPGTRLTVL.

The V and J genes are TRBV5-6 and TRBJ2-1; TRBD2 aligns across 7 bases. Germline trimming cut 4 bases from V and 8 bases from J; bases unmatched to any gene: 15. This CDR3 comprises 16 residues. CDR1 is SGHDT and CDR2 is YYEEEE in the germline V gene. The CDR3 region is CASSGTRTSRSDEQFF. CDR3 DNA sequence: TGTGCCAGCAGCGGTACCCGGACTAGTAGGTCCGATGAGCAGTTCTTC.

The genes are TRBV19 and TRBJ1-1; D gene uncertain. Trimming removed 2 bases at V and 7 bases at J, with 14 bases between. The CDR3 totals 14 residues. Germline lookup yields CDR1 LNHDA and CDR2 SQIVND (reference sequence). CDR3 amino acids: CASSIRKGGFEAFF. The CDR3 region has the DNA TGTGCCAGTAGTATACGTAAGGGAGGGTTTGAAGCTTTCTTT. Full variable domain (rest looked up from reference TRBV19 and TRBJ1-1): DGGITQSPKYLFRKEGQNVTLSCEQNLNHDAMYWYRQDPGQGLRLIYYSQIVNDFQKGDIAEGYSVSREKKESFPLTVTSAQKNPTAFYLCASSIRKGGFEAFFGQGTRLTVV.

This chain joins TRBV2 and TRBJ1-2; D is unclear. The germline V gene has CDR1 SNHLY and CDR2 FYNNEI. V lost 2 bases and J 4 bases, leaving 8 bases between the germline ends. The CDR3 has 13 residues. CDR3 DNA sequence: TGTGCCAGCAGTGAACGGCAGGTCTATGGCTACACCTTC. Translation: CASSERQVYGYTF.

The chain links TRBV6-5 to TRBJ2-6; a weak D match, TRBD2 (5 bases). From germline, CDR1 is MNHEY and CDR2 SVGAGI. The CDR3 contains 15 residues. The V and J ends lost 10 bases and 2 bases respectively, with 15 bases between them. In DNA form, the CDR3 reads TGTGCCACCAATAGGGAGTTAGCTGGGGCCAACGTCCTGACTTTC. Translated: CATNRELAGANVLTF.

This chain joins TRBV7-9 and TRBJ1-1, with 9 bases fitting TRBD1. CDR3 length equals 16 residues. CDR1 SEHNR and CDR2 FQNEAQ come from the germline V gene (reference sequence). V lost 4 bases to trimming and J lost 0 bases; unmatched junction nucleotides: 6. CDR3 nucleotide sequence: TGTGCCAGCAGCTCGTCGGGACAGGGTATGAACACTGAAGCTTTCTTT. This codes for CASSSSGQGMNTEAFF.

The table lists this clone with a few counts. The chain employs TRBV21-1 and TRBJ2-7; TRBD1, the table's D call, lacks a check against the DNA. TRBV21-1 is termed a pseudogene. This CDR3 region has 14 residues. The CDR3 region has the DNA TGTGCCAGCGGCCAAGGGGGGCCCTCCTACGAGCAGTACTTC. Translating gives CASGQGGPSYEQYF.

The rearrangement joins TRBV6-4 to TRBJ1-2; TRBD1 matches at 9 bases. The CDR3 is 16 amino acids. Losses at the gene ends were 1 base for V and 2 bases for J; bases not matched to a gene: 5. CDR1 is MRHNA and CDR2 is SNTAGT in the germline V gene. CDR3 DNA sequence: TGTGCCAGCAGTGACTTTAACAGGGGGCGCAACTATGGCTACACCTTC. Protein: CASSDFNRGRNYGYTF.

This chain links TRBV5-1 with TRBJ2-3; TRBD2 matches at 9 bases. The junction had 7 bases not matched to a gene; V was cut back by 4 bases and J by 1 base. The CDR3 covers 16 residues. In germline, CDR1 is SGHRS, CDR2 YFSETQ. CDR3 bases: TGCGCCAGCAGCCCCTTCGAGCGGGGGGGCACAGATACGCAGTATTTT. Its translation is CASSPFERGGTDTQYF. Based on the CDR3 plus reference TRBV5-1 and TRBJ2-3, the full variable domain is KAGVTQTPRYLIKTRGQQVTLSCSPISGHRSVSWYQQTPGQGLQFLFEYFSETQRNKGNFPGRFSGRQFSNSRSEMNVSTLELGDSALYLCASSPFERGGTDTQYFGPGTRLTVL.

The chain couples TRBV9 to TRBJ2-2; D is ambiguous. Trimming cost V 1 base and J 7 bases, with 14 bases left between them. The CDR3 has 15 amino acids. Germline V gene lookup returns CDR1 SGDLS and CDR2 YYNGEE. Here the CDR3 DNA reads TGTGCCAGCAGCGTATTCGCAGGTTACGACGGGGAGCTGTTTTTT. It is translated as CASSVFAGYDGELFF.

The J gene is TRBJ2-3, the V gene TRBV11-3; 16 positions agree with TRBD2. J gave up 6 bases and V 4 bases, and 4 bases lay outside the gene matches. CDR3 length: 16 amino acids. Germline CDR1 and CDR2: SGHNT and YENEEA. CDR3 DNA: TGTGCCAGCAGCTCGCTGGGACTAGCGGGAGGGGATACGCAGTATTTT. Its protein product is CASSSLGLAGGDTQYF.

The chain links TRBV5-1 to TRBJ2-1; 7 bases are a match to TRBD2. The V segment lost 0 bases and the J segment 10 bases; nucleotides outside the gene matches: 10. The CDR3 contains 15 residues. Germline lookup yields CDR1 SGHRS and CDR2 YFSETQ. CDR3 residues: CASSLGLAEMGEQFF. The CDR3 DNA reads TGCGCCAGCAGCTTGGGTCTAGCGGAGATGGGGGAGCAGTTCTTC.

The chain combines TRBV6-5 with TRBJ1-2; maybe TRBD1 (6 bases). Trimming removed 0 bases at V and 6 bases at J, with 8 bases between. Germline V gene data show CDR1 as MNHEY and CDR2 as SVGAGI. The CDR3 contains 13 residues. The CDR3 here is CASSYSQGHGYTF. The CDR3 nucleotides read TGTGCCAGCAGTTACTCCCAGGGGCATGGCTACACCTTC.

In this sample, this clone turned up a few times. CDR3 sequence reads: CASSFFSSNQPQHF. Written as DNA, the CDR3 is TGTGCCAGCAGCTTTTTCTCTAGCAATCAGCCCCAGCATTTT. The rearrangement links TRBV7-2 to TRBJ1-5; D gene uncertain. Germline-derived CDR1 and CDR2 are SGHTA and FQGNSA. This CDR3 spans 14 amino acids. V lost 3 bases and J lost 0, with 6 bases in between.